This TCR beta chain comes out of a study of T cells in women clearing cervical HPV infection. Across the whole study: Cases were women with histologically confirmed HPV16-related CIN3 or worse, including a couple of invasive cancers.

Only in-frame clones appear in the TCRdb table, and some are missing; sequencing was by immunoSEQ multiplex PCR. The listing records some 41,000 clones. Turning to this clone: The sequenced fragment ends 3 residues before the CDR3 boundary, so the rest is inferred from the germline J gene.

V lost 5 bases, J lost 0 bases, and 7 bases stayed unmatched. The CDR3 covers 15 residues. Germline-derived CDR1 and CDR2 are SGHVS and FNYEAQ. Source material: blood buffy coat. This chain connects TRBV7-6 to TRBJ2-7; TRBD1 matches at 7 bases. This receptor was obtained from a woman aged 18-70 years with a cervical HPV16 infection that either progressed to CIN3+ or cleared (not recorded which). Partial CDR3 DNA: TGTGCCAGCAGCCCCCGACAGGGTAACTCCTACGAG. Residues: CASSPRQGNSYE. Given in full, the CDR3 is CASSPRQGNSYEQYF.